This TCR beta chain was obtained from a study of cytomegalovirus exposure and HLA in healthy donors. Study context: When fewer than 500 donors were genotyped, roughly 82% of them were found to fall in the Caucasian-associated ancestry cluster.

PCR involved 60 Vbeta and 13 Jbeta primers. Generated by immunoSEQ multiplex PCR, the TCRdb table keeps only in-frame clones and is missing some. The sample lists approximately 110,000 clones, about three quarters seen once, with 8.2% in the top ten. Healthy bone marrow donors made up the donor group. The CDR3 sequence is 17 residues long. Germline loops: CDR1 MDHEN, CDR2 SYDVKM. Trimming shortened V by 5 bases and J by 0 bases, and 17 bases separated the two germline ends. The sequence was obtained from a woman between 40 and 50 years old in good health and CMV-seropositive. What was sequenced was PBMCs. The chain is built from TRBV28 and TRBJ1-5; D might be TRBD1 (6 bases). The CDR3 bases are TGTGCCAGCAGTCTGAGCTTAGGACAGCTTAGCAATCAGCCCCAGCATTTT. This encodes CASSLSLGQLSNQPQHF. Variable domain in full (rest from reference TRBV28 and TRBJ1-5): DVKVTQSSRYLVKRTGEKVFLECVQDMDHENMFWYRQDPGLGLRLIYFSYDVKMKEKGDIPEGYSVSREKKERFSLILESASTNQTSMYLCASSLSLGQLSNQPQHFGDGTRLSIL.